The clone carrying this T cell receptor beta chain was recorded a few times. Its target is unknown. 13 Jbeta primers and 60 Vbeta primers were used for the PCR. The repertoire was sequenced with immunoSEQ multiplex PCR; TCRdb's copy has only in-frame clones and lacks some. The sample gives approximately 59,000 clones, about 63% of which show up once; less than 20% is in the top ten. This sample was taken from a study of cytomegalovirus exposure and HLA in healthy donors. Turning to the study itself: As an earlier analysis found, 150 million to 200 million T cells yielded 100 million to 130 million unique TCR beta sequences.

Per the germline V gene, CDR1 is SQVTM and CDR2 is ANQGSEA. The CDR3 totals 14 residues. Trimming cost V 4 bases and J 7 bases; bases outside gene matches: 8. Study-wide results and limits: TCR beta V- and J-gene trimming, according to a later analysis, was linked to a missense DCLRE1C variant.

Sequenced sample: PBMCs. The source is a man aged 40-49 years in good health and CMV-seropositive. The V call is TRBV29-1, the J call TRBJ2-1, with TRBD2 identical over 9 bases. The CDR3, as DNA: TGCAGCGTTGTGGCGGGGGGGCTTTCGAATGAGCAGTTCTTC. Its translation: CSVVAGGLSNEQFF.